This T cell receptor beta chain was found in a study of blood T cell repertoires in COVID-19 (dated by TCRdb to 2020 to 2022). Study-wide context: Samples from collaborators originated in the United States, Italy and Spain and spanned both the acute and convalescent phases of COVID-19. Deeply sampled blood TCRbeta repertoires from subjects exposed to, actively infected with, or recovered from COVID-19 were included in the dataset. The material from the prospective study consisted of cDNA or gDNA derived from T cells, B-cell-depleted T cells, or PBMCs. The sample metadata nearly always contained a de-identified subject ID, COVID-19 status, age in years and sex. Where available, HLA class I and class II types were obtained from metadata supplied by the sample provider rather than from assay-based typing. Samples came from the ongoing ImmuneRACE study (first 160 participants) plus 1,254 subjects from 6 global collaborators. The repertoires were made available in a free public database intended to serve as a resource for research on the immune response to SARS-CoV-2.

Regarding this clone: What this receptor recognizes is not known. No qualities accompany the bases; no much larger clone lies one base away.

V and J are trimmed by 4 bases and 6 bases, and the gene matches miss 7 bases of the junction. From a lookup of the germline V gene, CDR1 and CDR2 are MGHDK and SYGVNS. Measured from the cysteine to the phenylalanine, the CDR3 is 14 residues long. Of all the DNA, just the CDR3 is kept, 42 bases in frame from base 1. The immunoSEQ Assay, a bias-controlled multiplex PCR, was used to amplify TCRbeta CDR3 regions from genomic DNA. Per the source publication's procedure: Within the assay, amplification of reference gene primers was used to estimate how many nucleated cells each sample contained. To quantify the absolute abundance of each unique TCRbeta CDR3 rearrangement, sequence reads were collapsed and filtered. Productive Simpson clonality was computed per sample as the square root of Simpson's diversity index over productive rearrangements. In TCRdb, the immuneACCESS table is reduced to in-frame sequences with V and J assigned. These tables do not hold every clone; where another copy was compared, an unresolved V gene accounts for under half, and the others remain unexplained. That table furnishes V, J and clone size, whereas the DNA furnished D and trimming. The sample records just over 150,000 clones, approximately 80% of which are singletons. Almost 10% of the sample is in the top ten clones.

General conclusions and limits of the study: The quantity of clinical and demographic metadata differed by source and by participant and was supplied without curation.

Each collaborating institution followed its own protocols to collect whole blood in K2EDTA tubes. For TCRbeta analysis, collaborators shipped samples in one of three forms: frozen whole blood, isolated PBMCs, or DNA extracted from either of those sample types. The chain employs TRBV25-1 and TRBJ2-5, and TRBD1 aligns with 8 junction nucleotides. Specimen: peripheral blood. This TCR derives from a woman in her forties or fifties with acute or convalescent COVID-19. In nucleotide form, the sequence is TGTGCCAGCAGTGCCGACAGGGGAGATCAGACCCAGTACTTC. Translated, this is CASSADRGDQTQYF.